The 16 T cell receptor beta chains below come from one sample, sequenced in a study of PD-L1 blockade in urothelial cancer. Time point here: peripheral blood 6 weeks after treatment start. Some clones are missing from TCRdb's copy, which holds only in-frame ones; the method was immunoSEQ multiplex PCR. The data contain about 36,000 clones, over 65% of them singletons. The sample here was PBMCs, taken around atezolizumab (anti-PD-L1) treatment. These receptors all stem from a man aged 35-49 years with urothelial cancer.

This clone was recorded once. The V and J genes are TRBV18 and TRBJ2-7; TRBD2 matches 9 bases. V lost 1 base and J lost 2; bases outside the gene matches: 9. Germline V gives CDR1 KGHSH, CDR2 LQKENI. The CDR3 totals 17 residues. CDR3 loop: CASSPRGLAGGPYEQYF. As DNA, the CDR3 is TGTGCCAGCTCACCACGGGGTCTGGCGGGAGGGCCCTACGAGCAGTACTTC.

This chain uses TRBV6-1 with TRBJ2-1, with TRBD2 matching 7 bases. The length of the CDR3 is 16 residues. Trimming removed 4 bases from V and 2 bases from J; junction bases left unmatched: 8. CDR1 MNHNS and CDR2 SASEGT come from the germline V gene. Here the CDR3 DNA reads TGTGCCAGCAGTGGGGGGAGGGCAGTCGCCTACAATGAGCAGTTCTTC. Protein: CASSGGRAVAYNEQFF.

The V gene is TRBV5-4, the J gene TRBJ2-5; 11 positions agree with TRBD2. The CDR3 has 16 amino acids. Germline V gene data show CDR1 as SGHNT and CDR2 as YYREEE (reference sequence). V was pared by 1 base and J by 3 bases, with 5 bases of the junction left unmatched. DNA of the CDR3: TGTGCCAGCAGCTTGCCTAGCGGGAGGTTTAAAGAGACCCAGTACTTC. This translates into CASSLPSGRFKETQYF.

The J gene is TRBJ1-1, the V gene TRBV5-1, with 7 bases lining up with TRBD1. This CDR3 spans 15 amino acids. Germline-derived CDR1 and CDR2 are SGHRS and YFSETQ. Trimming took 0 bases from V and 1 from J; bases not matched to a gene: 3. This CDR3 is CASSLAGTANTEAFF. The CDR3 nucleotides are TGCGCCAGCAGCTTGGCCGGGACAGCGAACACTGAAGCTTTCTTT.

This sequence joins TRBV6-6 and TRBJ1-1; D is perhaps TRBD1 (6 bases). Between the trimmed V and J ends, which lost 3 bases and 7 bases, there was a span of 15 bases. CDR3 length: 14 residues. Germline V gene sequence: CDR1 MNHNY, CDR2 SVGAGI (reference sequence). CDR3 coding DNA: TGTGCCAGCAGTTATAAAGGGGGATTAGATGAAGCTTTCTTT. This codes for CASSYKGGLDEAFF.

The gene calls are TRBV7-3 and TRBJ2-2; TRBD2 is a possible D gene (6 bases). V was clipped by 0 bases and J by 2 bases, with 7 bases between them. CDR1 is SGHTA, CDR2 FQGTGA, per germline. CDR3 length: 15 residues. The CDR3 DNA sequence: TGTGCCAGCAGCTTAACTAGCGGTAACACCGGGGAGCTGTTTTTT. Its protein is CASSLTSGNTGELFF.

The chain combines TRBV19 with TRBJ2-7; D may be TRBD2 (6 bases). The CDR3 has 15 residues. Trimming shortened V by 9 bases and J by 5 bases, and 23 bases separated the two germline ends. CDR1 LNHDA and CDR2 SQIVND come from the germline V gene (reference sequence). The CDR3 DNA reads TGTGCCAGCACATCGGCCGGGGGTCTAATCCACGAGCAGTACTTC. It yields the protein CASTSAGGLIHEQYF.

The gene calls are TRBV10-2 and TRBJ1-1; D uncertain. This CDR3 has 13 residues. From germline, CDR1 is WSHSY and CDR2 SAAADI. Trimming removed 3 bases from V and 7 bases from J, with 12 bases in between. The CDR3 reads CASSEGSRFEAFF. For the CDR3, the DNA is TGCGCCAGCAGTGAAGGGAGCAGGTTTGAAGCTTTCTTT.

The V call is TRBV29-1, the J call TRBJ2-1, with D possibly TRBD1 on 6 matching bases. The CDR3 is 14 residues long. From germline, CDR1 is SQVTM and CDR2 ANQGSEA. Trimming stripped 7 bases from V and 6 bases from J, with 19 bases between. The CDR3 DNA reads TGCAGCGCTTCCAATCAGGGGTTAGGCAATGAGCAGTTCTTC. Protein: CSASNQGLGNEQFF.

The rearrangement links TRBV5-1 to TRBJ2-7, with a tentative D call TRBD2 (6 bases). The V end was cut by 6 bases, the J end by 6 bases, with 13 bases between. This CDR3 is built from 12 residues. The germline gives CDR1 SGHRS, CDR2 YFSETQ. This chain's CDR3 is CASNPGVGEQYF. The CDR3 DNA reads TGCGCCAGCAACCCGGGGGTAGGCGAGCAGTACTTC.

This chain joins TRBV18 and TRBJ1-1; 7 bases are shared with TRBD1. V was clipped by 3 bases and J by 1 base; unmatched bases: 2. This CDR3 spans 14 amino acids. Germline V lookup: CDR1 KGHSH, CDR2 LQKENI. The CDR3 here is CASSPGQENTEAFF. For the CDR3, the DNA is TGTGCCAGCTCACCCGGACAGGAGAACACTGAAGCTTTCTTT. Full variable domain (missing parts from reference TRBV18 and TRBJ1-1): NAGVMQNPRHLVRRRGQEARLRCSPMKGHSHVYWYRQLPEEGLKFMVYLQKENIIDESGMPKERFSAEFPKEGPSILRIQQVVRGDSAAYFCASSPGQENTEAFFGQGTRLTVV.

V and J are TRBV30 and TRBJ2-1; 12 nucleotides align to TRBD2. The V gene end was trimmed by 1 base and the J gene end by 3 bases; junction bases not matched to a gene: 7. The CDR3 is made up of 17 amino acids. The germline V gene encodes CDR1 GTSNPN and CDR2 SVGIG (reference sequence). CDR3: CAWSAGTSGRIYNEQFF. CDR3 DNA sequence: TGTGCCTGGAGTGCAGGAACTAGCGGGAGGATCTACAATGAGCAGTTCTTC. The full variable domain, with the rest looked up from reference TRBV30 and TRBJ2-1, is SQTIHQWPATLVQPVGSPLSLECTVEGTSNPNLYWYRQAAGRGLQLLFYSVGIGQISSEVPQNLSASRPQDRQFILSSKKLLLSDSGFYLCAWSAGTSGRIYNEQFFGPGTRLTVL.

V gene TRBV27 combines with J gene TRBJ2-7; 8 positions match TRBD2. The CDR3 is 14 residues long. The V segment lost 0 bases and the J segment 2 bases; nucleotides outside the gene matches: 0. Per the germline V gene, CDR1 is MNHEY and CDR2 is SMNVEV (reference sequence). CDR3 nucleotides: TGTGCCAGCAGTTTATCCGGGAGGGCCTACGAGCAGTACTTC. This codes for CASSLSGRAYEQYF.

V usage is TRBV4-1 and J usage is TRBJ2-2; possible D gene TRBD2, 6 bases. Germline-derived CDR1 and CDR2 are MGHRA and YSYEKL. The V end lost 4 bases, the J end lost 3 bases, and 18 bases lay between the germline ends. The CDR3 is 17 amino acids. The CDR3 DNA sequence: TGCGCCAGCAGCCCGGGGGACCACCTTTCCTACACCGGGGAGCTGTTTTTT. Protein sequence: CASSPGDHLSYTGELFF.

The V and J genes are TRBV4-3 and TRBJ1-3; no firm D call. CDR3 length: 15 residues. The ends were cut back, 4 bases at V and 0 bases at J, with 10 bases in the middle. Germline lookup yields CDR1 LGHNA and CDR2 YSLEER. The CDR3 spells CASSLDRSSGNTIYF. DNA for the CDR3: TGCGCCAGCAGCCTCGACCGGAGCTCTGGAAACACCATATATTTT.

The chain recombines TRBV25-1 with TRBJ1-1; tentative D call: TRBD1 (6 bases). V lost 6 bases to trimming and J lost 4 bases, with 18 bases between them. This CDR3 comprises 15 residues. CDR1 is MGHDK and CDR2 is SYGVNS in the germline V gene. The CDR3 is CASRRPGTISTEAFF. CDR3 DNA sequence: TGTGCCAGCAGAAGACCGGGGACAATAAGCACTGAAGCTTTCTTT.